The TCR beta chain under discussion was sequenced for a study of post-analysis software for immune sequencing data. In the study overall: There were relapsing-remitting, secondary progressive and progressive-relapsing multiple sclerosis among the disease courses included.

On this clonotype: Its cognate antigen is unknown. One junction end disagrees with the germline gene, perhaps due to a read error.

CDR1 and CDR2 (germline): DFQATT, SNEGSKA (reference sequence). CDR3 length equals 16 residues. Regarding the study as a whole: Controls had lower frequencies than patients of four or five TRBV segments, which included TRBV5-6, TRBV5-1 and TRBV20-1. Multiple sclerosis patients showed significantly lower normalized Chao1 diversity than controls did.

Included in the TCR beta cDNA libraries were unique molecular identifiers. TCRdb reanalysed the PCR reads using MiXCR and keeps one entry per CDR3 protein. The sample includes about 810,000 distinct CDR3 sequences, roughly 50% of them seen just once. The gene calls are TRBV20-1 and TRBJ2-3; 8 bases line up with TRBD2. Sequencing was done on a sample of blood. The receptor was isolated from a girl between 5 and 17 years old with multiple sclerosis. The CDR3 DNA sequence: TGCAGTGCTAGACCCACACTAGCGGCAAACACAGATACGCGGTATTTT. This sequence encodes CSARPTLAANTDTRYF.